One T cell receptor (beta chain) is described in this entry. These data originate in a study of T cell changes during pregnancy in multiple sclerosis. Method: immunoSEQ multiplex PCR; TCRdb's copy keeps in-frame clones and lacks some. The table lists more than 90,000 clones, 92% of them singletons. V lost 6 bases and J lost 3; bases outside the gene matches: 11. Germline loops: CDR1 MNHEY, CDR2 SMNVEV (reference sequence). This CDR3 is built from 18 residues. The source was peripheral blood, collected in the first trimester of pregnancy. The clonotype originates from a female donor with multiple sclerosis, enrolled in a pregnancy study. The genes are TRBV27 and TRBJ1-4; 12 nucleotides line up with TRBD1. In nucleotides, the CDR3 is TGTGCCAGCAGCCCGAACTGGGGACAGGGGGCGGCTAATGAAAAACTGTTTTTT. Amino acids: CASSPNWGQGAANEKLFF.